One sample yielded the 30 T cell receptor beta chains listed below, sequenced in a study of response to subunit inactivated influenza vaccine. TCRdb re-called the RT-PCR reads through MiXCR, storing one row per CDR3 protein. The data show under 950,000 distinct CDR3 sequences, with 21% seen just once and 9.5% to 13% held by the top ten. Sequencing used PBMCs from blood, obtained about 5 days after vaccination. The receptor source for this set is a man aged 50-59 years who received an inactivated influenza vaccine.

The CDR3 DNA reads TGCAGTGCTACTAGCGGGGGTTATGAGCAGTTCTTC. It encodes CSATSGGYEQFF. The rearrangement uses TRBV20-1 and TRBJ2-1, with 10 bases identical to TRBD2. There are 12 residues in the CDR3. V was clipped by 4 bases and J by 8 bases; unmatched bases: 2. Germline CDR1 is DFQATT and CDR2 is SNEGSKA (reference sequence).

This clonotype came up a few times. CDR3 DNA: TGTGCCACTAAAGCGGGAGGGCCTCCCTACGAGCAGTACTTC. It translates to CATKAGGPPYEQYF. This chain joins TRBV15 and TRBJ2-7; TRBD2 agrees at 10 bases. The CDR3 consists of 14 residues. The V gene end was trimmed by 9 bases and the J gene end by 2 bases; junction bases not matched to a gene: 7. The V gene's germline CDR1 is LNHNV and CDR2 YYDKDF (reference sequence).

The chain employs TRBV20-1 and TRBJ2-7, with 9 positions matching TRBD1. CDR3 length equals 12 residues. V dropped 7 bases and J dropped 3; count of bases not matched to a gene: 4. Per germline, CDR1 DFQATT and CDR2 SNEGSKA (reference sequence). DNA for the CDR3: TGCAGTGGACAGGGGGTGGGCTACGAGCAGTACTTC. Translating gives CSGQGVGYEQYF.

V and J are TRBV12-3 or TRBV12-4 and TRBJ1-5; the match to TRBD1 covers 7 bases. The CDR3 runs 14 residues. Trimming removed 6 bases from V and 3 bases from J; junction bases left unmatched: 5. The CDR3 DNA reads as TGTGCCAGCAGGATAGGGACAGACAATCAGCCCCAGCATTTT. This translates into CASRIGTDNQPQHF.

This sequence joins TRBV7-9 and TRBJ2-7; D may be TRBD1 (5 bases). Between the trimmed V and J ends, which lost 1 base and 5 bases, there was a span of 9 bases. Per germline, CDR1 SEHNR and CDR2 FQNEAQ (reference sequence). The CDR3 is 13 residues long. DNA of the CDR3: TGTGCCAGCAGCTTAGTCAGGGATGACGAGCAGTACTTC. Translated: CASSLVRDDEQYF.

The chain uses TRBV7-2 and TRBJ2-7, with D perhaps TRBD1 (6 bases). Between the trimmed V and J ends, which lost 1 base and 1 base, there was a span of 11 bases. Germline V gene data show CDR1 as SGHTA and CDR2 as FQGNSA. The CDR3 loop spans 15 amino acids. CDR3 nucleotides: TGTGCCAGCAGCTTAGAACCGGGACAATCCTACGAGCAGTACTTC. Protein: CASSLEPGQSYEQYF.

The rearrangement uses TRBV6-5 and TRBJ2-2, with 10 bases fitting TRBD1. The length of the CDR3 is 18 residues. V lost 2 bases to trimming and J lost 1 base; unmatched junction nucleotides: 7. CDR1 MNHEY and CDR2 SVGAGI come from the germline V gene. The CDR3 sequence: CASSYPGGTGVNTGELFF. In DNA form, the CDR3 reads TGTGCCAGCAGTTACCCCGGGGGGACAGGGGTGAACACCGGGGAGCTGTTTTTT.

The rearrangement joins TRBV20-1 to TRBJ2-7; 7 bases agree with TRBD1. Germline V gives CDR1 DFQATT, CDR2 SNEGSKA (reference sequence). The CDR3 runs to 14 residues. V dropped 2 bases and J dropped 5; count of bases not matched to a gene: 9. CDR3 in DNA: TGCAGTGCTAGACGCCCGGGACAGATAGACGAGCAGTACTTC. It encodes CSARRPGQIDEQYF.

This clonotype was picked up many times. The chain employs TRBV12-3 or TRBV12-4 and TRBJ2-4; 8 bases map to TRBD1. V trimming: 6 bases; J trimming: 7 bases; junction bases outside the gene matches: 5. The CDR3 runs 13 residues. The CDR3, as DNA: TGTGCCAGCAGGCCGGGACAGGCCAACATTCAGTACTTC. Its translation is CASRPGQANIQYF.

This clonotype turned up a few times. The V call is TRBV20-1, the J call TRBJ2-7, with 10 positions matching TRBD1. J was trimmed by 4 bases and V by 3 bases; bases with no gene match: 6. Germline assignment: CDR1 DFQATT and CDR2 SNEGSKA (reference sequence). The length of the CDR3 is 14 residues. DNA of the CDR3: TGCAGTGCTAGGGAGGACAGGGGGAGGTACGAGCAGTACTTC. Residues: CSAREDRGRYEQYF.

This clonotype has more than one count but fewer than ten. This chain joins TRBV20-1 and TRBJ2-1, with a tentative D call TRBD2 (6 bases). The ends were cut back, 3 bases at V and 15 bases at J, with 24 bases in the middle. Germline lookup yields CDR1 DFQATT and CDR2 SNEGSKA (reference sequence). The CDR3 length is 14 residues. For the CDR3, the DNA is TGCAGTGCTAGCAGTTGGCGGGGCGTGATAAGAAGGTTCTTC. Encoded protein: CSASSWRGVIRRFF.

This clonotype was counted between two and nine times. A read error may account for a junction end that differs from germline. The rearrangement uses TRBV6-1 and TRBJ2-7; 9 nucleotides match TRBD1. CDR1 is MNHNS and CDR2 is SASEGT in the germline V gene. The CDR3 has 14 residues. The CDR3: CASSSAGTGFEEYF. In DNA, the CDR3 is TGTGCCAGCAGTAGCGCCGGGACAGGGTTCGAGGAGTACTTC.

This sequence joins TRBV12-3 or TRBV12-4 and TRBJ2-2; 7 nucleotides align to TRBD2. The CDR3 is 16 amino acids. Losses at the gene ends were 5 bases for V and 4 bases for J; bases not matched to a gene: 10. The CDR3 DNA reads TGTGCCAGCAGTCCCACCGGCGGGGGTAGCACCGGGGAGCTGTTTTTT. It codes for CASSPTGGGSTGELFF.

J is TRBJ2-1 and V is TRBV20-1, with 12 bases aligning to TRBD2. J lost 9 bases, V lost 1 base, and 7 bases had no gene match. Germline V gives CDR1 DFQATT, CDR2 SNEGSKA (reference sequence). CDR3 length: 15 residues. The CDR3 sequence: CSARGLLAGGSEQFF. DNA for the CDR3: TGCAGTGCTAGAGGGCTTCTAGCGGGAGGGTCTGAGCAGTTCTTC.

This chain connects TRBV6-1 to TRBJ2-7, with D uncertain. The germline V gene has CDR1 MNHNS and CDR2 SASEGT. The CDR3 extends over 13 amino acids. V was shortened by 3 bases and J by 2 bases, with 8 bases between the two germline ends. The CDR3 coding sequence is TGTGCCAGCAGTGAGCGTCAGCCCTACGAGCAGTACTTC. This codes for CASSERQPYEQYF.

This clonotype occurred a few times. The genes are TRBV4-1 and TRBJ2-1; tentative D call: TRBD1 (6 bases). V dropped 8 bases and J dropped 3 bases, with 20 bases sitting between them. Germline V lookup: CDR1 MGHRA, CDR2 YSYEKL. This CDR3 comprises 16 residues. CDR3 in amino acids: CASREGVGVLYNEQFF. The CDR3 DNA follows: TGCGCCAGCCGAGAGGGGGTTGGGGTTCTCTACAATGAGCAGTTCTTC.

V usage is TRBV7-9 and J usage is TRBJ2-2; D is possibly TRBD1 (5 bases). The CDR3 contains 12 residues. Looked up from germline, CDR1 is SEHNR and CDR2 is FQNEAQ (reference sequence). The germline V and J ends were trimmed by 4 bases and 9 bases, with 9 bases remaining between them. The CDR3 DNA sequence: TGTGCCAGCAGCTCGACAGTCCGGGAGCTGTTTTTT. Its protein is CASSSTVRELFF.

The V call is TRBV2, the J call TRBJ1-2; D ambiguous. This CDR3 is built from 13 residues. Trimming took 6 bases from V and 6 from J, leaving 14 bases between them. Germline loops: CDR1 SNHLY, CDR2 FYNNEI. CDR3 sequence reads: CASRAKGRDGYTF. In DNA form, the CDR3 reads TGTGCCAGCAGGGCAAAAGGGAGGGATGGCTACACCTTC.

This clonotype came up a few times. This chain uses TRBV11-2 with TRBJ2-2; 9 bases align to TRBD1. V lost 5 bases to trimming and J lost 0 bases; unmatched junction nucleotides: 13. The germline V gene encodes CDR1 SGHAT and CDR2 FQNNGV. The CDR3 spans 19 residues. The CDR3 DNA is TGTGCCAGCAGCCGCACTCCGGGACAGGGCCCTCCGAACACCGGGGAGCTGTTTTTT. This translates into CASSRTPGQGPPNTGELFF. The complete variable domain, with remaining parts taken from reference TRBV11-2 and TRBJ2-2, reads EAGVAQSPRYKIIEKRQSVAFWCNPISGHATLYWYQQILGQGPKLLIQFQNNGVVDDSQLPKDRFSAERLKGVDSTLKIQPAKLEDSAVYLCASSRTPGQGPPNTGELFFGEGSRLTVL.

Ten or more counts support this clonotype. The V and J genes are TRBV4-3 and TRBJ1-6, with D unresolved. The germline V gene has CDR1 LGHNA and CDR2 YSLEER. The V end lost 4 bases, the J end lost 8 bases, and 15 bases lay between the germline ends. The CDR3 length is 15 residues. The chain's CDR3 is CASSPYGFGYSPLHF. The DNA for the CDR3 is TGCGCCAGCAGCCCGTACGGGTTTGGTTATTCACCCCTCCACTTT.

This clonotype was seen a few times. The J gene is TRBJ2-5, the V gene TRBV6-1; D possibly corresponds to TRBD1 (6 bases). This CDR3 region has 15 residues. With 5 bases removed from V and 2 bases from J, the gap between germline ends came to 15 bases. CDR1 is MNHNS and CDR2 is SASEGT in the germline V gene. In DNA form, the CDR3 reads TGTGCCAGCAGTCTTACGACAGGTTTGCAAGAGACCCAGTACTTC. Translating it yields CASSLTTGLQETQYF.

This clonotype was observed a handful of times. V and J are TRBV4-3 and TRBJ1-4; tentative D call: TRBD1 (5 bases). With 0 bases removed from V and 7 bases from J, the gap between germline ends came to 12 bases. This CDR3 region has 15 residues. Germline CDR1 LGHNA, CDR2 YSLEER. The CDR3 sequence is CASSQEGVPSEKLFF. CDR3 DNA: TGCGCCAGCAGCCAAGAGGGGGTCCCTAGTGAAAAACTGTTTTTT.

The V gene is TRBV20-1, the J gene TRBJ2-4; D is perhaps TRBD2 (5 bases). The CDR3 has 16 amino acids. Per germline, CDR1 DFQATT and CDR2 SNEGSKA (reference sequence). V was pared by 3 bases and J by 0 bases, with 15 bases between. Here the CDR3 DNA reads TGCAGTGCTAGCACGAGGGCCTATGGAGCCAAAAACATTCAGTACTTC. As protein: CSASTRAYGAKNIQYF.

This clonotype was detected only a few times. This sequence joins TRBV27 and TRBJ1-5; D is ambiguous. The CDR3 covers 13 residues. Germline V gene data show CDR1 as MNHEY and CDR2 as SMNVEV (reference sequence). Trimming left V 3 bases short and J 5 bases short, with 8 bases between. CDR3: CASSFGSDQPQHF. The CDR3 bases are TGTGCCAGCAGTTTTGGGTCGGATCAGCCCCAGCATTTT.

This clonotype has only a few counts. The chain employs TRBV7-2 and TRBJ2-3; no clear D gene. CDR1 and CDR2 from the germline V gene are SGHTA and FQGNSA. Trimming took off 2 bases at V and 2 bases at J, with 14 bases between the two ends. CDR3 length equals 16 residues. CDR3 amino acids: CASSLRAADHTDTQYF. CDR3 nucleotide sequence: TGTGCCAGCAGCTTAAGGGCTGCGGACCACACAGATACGCAGTATTTT.

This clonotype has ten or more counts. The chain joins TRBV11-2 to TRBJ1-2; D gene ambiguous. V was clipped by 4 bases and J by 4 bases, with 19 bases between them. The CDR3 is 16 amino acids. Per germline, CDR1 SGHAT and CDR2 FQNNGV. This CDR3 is CASSSLRRAKTYGYTF. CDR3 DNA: TGTGCCAGCAGCTCCCTTCGGCGCGCGAAGACCTATGGCTACACCTTC.

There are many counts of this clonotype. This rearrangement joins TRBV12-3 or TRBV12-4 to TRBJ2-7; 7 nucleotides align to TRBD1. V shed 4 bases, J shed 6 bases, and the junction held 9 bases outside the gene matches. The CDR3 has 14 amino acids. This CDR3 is CASSSSTGWREQYF. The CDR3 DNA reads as TGTGCCAGCAGTTCGTCGACAGGGTGGCGCGAGCAGTACTTC.

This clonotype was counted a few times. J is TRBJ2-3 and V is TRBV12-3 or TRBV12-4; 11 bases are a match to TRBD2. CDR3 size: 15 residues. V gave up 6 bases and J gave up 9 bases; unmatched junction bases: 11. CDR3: CASSPLAGGSWTQYF. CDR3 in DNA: TGTGCCAGCAGCCCCCTAGCGGGAGGTTCGTGGACGCAGTATTTT.

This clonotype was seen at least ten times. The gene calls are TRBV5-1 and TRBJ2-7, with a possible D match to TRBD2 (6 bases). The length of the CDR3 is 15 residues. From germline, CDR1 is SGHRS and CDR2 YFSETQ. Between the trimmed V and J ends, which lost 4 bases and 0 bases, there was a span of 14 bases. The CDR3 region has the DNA TGCGCCAGCAGCCCCGGGGGTGCGAGCTCCTACGAGCAGTACTTC. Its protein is CASSPGGASSYEQYF.

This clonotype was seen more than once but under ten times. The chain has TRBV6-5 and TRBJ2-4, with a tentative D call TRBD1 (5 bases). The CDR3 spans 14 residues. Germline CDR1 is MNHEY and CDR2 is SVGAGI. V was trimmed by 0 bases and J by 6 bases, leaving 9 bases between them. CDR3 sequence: CASSYSAGSNIQYF. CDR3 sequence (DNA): TGTGCCAGCAGTTACTCCGCAGGGTCAAACATTCAGTACTTC.